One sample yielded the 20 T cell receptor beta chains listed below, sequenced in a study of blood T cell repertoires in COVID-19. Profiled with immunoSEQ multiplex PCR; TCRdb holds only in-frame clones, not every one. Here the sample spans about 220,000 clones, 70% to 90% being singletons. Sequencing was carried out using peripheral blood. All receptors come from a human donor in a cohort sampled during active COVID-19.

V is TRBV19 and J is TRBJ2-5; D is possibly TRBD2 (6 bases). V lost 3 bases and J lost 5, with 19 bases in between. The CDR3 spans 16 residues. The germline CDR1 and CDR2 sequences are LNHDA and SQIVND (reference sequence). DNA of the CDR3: TGTGCCAGTAGTATGAGGAGGGGCCGGTCGGAGGAGACCCAGTACTTC. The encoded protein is CASSMRRGRSEETQYF.

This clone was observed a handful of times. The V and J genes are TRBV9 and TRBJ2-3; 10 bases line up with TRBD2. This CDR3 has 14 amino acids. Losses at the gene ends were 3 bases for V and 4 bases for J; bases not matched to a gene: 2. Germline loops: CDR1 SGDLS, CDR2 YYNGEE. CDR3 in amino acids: CASSASGGADTQYF. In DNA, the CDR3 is TGTGCCAGCAGCGCGAGCGGGGGGGCAGATACGCAGTATTTT.

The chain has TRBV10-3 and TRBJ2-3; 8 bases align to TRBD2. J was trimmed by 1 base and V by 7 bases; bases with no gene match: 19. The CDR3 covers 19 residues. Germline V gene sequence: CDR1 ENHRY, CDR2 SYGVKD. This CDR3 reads CAIKGGTSRFQFRTDTQYF. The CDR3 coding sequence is TGTGCCATCAAAGGGGGGACTAGTCGATTTCAATTCCGCACAGATACGCAGTATTTT.

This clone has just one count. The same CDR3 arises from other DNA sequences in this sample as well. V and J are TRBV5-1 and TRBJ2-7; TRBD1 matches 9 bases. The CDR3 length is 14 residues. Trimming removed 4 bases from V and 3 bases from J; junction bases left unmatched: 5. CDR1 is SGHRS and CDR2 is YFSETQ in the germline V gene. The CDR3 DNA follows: TGCGCCAGCAGCCTCGGGACAGGGAACTACGAGCAGTACTTC. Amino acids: CASSLGTGNYEQYF.

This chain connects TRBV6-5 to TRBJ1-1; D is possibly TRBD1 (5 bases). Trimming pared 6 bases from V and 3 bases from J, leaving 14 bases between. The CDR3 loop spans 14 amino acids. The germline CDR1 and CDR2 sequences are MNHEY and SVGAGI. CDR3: CASRQPGLHTEAFF. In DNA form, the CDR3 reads TGTGCCAGCAGACAGCCAGGGCTTCACACTGAAGCTTTCTTT.

CDR3 sequence reads: CASSRGGAGTEAFF. The CDR3, as DNA: TGTGCCAGCAGCCGGGGGGGCGCGGGCACTGAAGCTTTCTTT. This rearrangement joins TRBV5-8 to TRBJ1-1; D may be TRBD1 (6 bases). CDR3 length equals 14 residues. With 4 bases removed from V and 4 bases from J, the gap between germline ends came to 14 bases. The germline CDR1 and CDR2 sequences are SGHTS and YDEGEE. The variable domain in full, with the rest retrieved from reference TRBV5-8 and TRBJ1-1, is EAGVTQSPTHLIKTRGQQATLRCSPISGHTSVYWYQQALGLGLQFLLWYDEGEERNRGNFPPRFSGRQFPNYSSELNVNALELEDSALYLCASSRGGAGTEAFFGQGTRLTVV.

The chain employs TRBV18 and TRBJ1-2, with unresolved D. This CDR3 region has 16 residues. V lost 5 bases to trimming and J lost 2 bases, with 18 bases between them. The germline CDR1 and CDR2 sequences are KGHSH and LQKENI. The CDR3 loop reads CASSSNLPGSNYGYTF. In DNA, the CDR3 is TGTGCCAGCTCATCTAATCTCCCGGGGTCAAACTATGGCTACACCTTC.

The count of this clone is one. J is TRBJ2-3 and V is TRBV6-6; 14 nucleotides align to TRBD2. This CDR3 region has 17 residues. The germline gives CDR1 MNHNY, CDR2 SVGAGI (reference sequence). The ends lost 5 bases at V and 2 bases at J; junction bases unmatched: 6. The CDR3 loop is CASSPGTSGGPTDTQYF. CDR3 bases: TGTGCCAGCAGTCCCGGGACTAGCGGGGGACCCACAGATACGCAGTATTTT.

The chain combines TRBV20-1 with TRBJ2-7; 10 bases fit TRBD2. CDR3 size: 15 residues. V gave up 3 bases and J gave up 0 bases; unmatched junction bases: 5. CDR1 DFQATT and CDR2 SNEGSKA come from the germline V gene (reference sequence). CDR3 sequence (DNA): TGCAGTGCTAGTCGAGCGGGAGGGCTCTCCTACGAGCAGTACTTC. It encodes CSASRAGGLSYEQYF.

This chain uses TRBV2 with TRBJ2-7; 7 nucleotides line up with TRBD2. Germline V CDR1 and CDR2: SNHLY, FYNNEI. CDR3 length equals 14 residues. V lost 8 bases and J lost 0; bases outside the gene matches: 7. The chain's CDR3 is CASSGGTTSYEQYF. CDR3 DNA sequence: TGTGCCAGCTCCGGGGGGACTACCTCCTACGAGCAGTACTTC.

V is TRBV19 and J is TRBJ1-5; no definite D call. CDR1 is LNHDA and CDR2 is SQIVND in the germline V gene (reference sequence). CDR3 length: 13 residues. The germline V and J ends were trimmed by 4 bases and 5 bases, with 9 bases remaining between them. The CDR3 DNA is TGTGCCAGTAGTACTGACAAGTATCAGCCCCAGCATTTT. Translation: CASSTDKYQPQHF.

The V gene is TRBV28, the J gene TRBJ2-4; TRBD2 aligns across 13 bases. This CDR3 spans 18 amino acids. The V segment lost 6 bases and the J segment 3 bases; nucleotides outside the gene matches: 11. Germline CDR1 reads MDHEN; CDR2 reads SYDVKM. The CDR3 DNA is TGTGCCAGCAGCCGTAGAGGACTAGCGGGAGAAATCAAAAACATTCAGTACTTC. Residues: CASSRRGLAGEIKNIQYF. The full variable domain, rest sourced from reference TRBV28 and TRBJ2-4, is DVKVTQSSRYLVKRTGEKVFLECVQDMDHENMFWYRQDPGLGLRLIYFSYDVKMKEKGDIPEGYSVSREKKERFSLILESASTNQTSMYLCASSRRGLAGEIKNIQYFGAGTRLSVL.

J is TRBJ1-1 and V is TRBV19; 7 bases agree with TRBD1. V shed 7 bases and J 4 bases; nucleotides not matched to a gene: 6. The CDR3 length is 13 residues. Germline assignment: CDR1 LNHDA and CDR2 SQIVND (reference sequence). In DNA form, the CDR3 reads TGTGCCAGTACGACAGGGCAGGTCACTGAAGCTTTCTTT. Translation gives CASTTGQVTEAFF.

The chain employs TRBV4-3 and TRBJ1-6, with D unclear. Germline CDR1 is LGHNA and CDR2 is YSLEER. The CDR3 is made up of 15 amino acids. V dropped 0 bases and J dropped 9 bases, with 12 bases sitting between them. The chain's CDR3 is CASSQDWARGSPLHF. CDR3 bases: TGCGCCAGCAGCCAAGATTGGGCCCGGGGTTCACCCCTCCACTTT.

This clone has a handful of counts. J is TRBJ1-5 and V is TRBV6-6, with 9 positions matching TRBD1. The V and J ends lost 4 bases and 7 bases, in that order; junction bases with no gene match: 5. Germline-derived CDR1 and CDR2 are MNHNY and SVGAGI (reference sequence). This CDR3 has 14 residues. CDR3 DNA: TGTGCCAGCAGTTGGACAGGGGTAAGCCAGCCCCAGCATTTT. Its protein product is CASSWTGVSQPQHF.

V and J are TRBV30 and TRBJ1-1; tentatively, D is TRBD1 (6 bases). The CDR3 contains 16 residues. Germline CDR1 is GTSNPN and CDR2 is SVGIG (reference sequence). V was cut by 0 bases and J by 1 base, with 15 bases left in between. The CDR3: CAWSVSTGRANTEAFF. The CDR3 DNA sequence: TGTGCCTGGAGTGTAAGTACAGGGCGGGCGAACACTGAAGCTTTCTTT.

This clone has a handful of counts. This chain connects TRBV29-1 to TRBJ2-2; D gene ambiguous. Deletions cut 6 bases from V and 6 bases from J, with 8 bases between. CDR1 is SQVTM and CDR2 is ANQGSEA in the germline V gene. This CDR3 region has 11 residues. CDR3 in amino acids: CSVWSAGELFF. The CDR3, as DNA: TGCAGCGTCTGGTCGGCCGGGGAGCTGTTTTTT.

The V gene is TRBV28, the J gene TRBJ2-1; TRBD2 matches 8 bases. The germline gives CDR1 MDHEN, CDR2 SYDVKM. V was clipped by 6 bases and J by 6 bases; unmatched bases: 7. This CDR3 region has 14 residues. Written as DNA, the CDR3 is TGTGCCAGCAGCATTAGCGGGACACCCAATGAGCAGTTCTTC. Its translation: CASSISGTPNEQFF.

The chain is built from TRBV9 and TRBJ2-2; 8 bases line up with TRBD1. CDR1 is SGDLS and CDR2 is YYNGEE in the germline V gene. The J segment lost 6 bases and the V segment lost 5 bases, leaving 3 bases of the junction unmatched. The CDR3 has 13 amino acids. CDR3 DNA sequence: TGTGCCAGCAGACAGGGGGTTGCCGGGGAGCTGTTTTTT. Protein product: CASRQGVAGELFF. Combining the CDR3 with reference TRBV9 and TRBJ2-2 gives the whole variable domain DSGVTQTPKHLITATGQRVTLRCSPRSGDLSVYWYQQSLDQGLQFLIQYYNGEERAKGNILERFSAQQFPDLHSELNLSSLELGDSALYFCASRQGVAGELFFGEGSRLTVL.

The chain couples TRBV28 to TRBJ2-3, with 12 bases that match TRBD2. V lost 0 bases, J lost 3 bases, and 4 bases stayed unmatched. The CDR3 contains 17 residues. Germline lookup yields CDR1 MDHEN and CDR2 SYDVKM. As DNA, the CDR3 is TGTGCCAGCAGTTTATGCATACTAGCGGGGGGAACAGATACGCAGTATTTT. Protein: CASSLCILAGGTDTQYF.